A selection of T cell receptor beta chains follows, all from one sample in a study of response to subunit inactivated influenza vaccine. Each CDR3 protein is one row after TCRdb ran MiXCR on the RT-PCR reads. In the table there are approximately 680,000 distinct CDR3 sequences, more than 15% of which are singletons. The sequences come from PBMCs from blood, collected 11 to 12 days after vaccination. All receptors come from a man aged 50 to 59 who received an inactivated influenza vaccine. Both conserved end residues are part of each CDR3. The D gene is left open where the match is weak. The size entry is marked missing in some rows and otherwise reads once, few, many or a size class.

J: TRBJ2-5; V: TRBV6-1; size: -; D: TRBD1; CDR3: CASSGIEGQALGTQYF; DNA: TGTGCCAGCAGTGGAATAGAAGGACAGGCCTTAGGGACCCAGTACTTC
J: TRBJ1-2; V: TRBV4-1; size: few; D: -; CDR3: CASSLPGSPYGYTF; DNA: TGCGCCAGCAGCCTTCCCGGGAGCCCCTATGGCTACACCTTC
J: TRBJ1-1; V: TRBV6-1; size: -; D: TRBD1; CDR3: CASRGDTGGTEAFF; DNA: TGTGCCAGCAGAGGAGATACAGGGGGTACTGAAGCTTTCTTT
J: TRBJ1-5; V: TRBV18; size: -; D: -; CDR3: CASSPRGTVSNQPQHF; DNA: TGTGCCAGCTCACCACGTGGTACGGTGAGCAATCAGCCCCAGCATTTT
J: TRBJ1-6; V: TRBV23-1; size: -; D: TRBD1; CDR3: CASSQLTGDNSPLHF; DNA: TGCGCCAGCAGTCAACTGACAGGGGATAATTCACCCCTCCACTTT
J: TRBJ2-1; V: TRBV3-1; size: many; D: TRBD1; CDR3: CASSQEFPGTGVVNEQFF; DNA: TGTGCCAGCAGCCAAGAATTCCCCGGGACAGGGGTGGTTAATGAGCAGTTCTTC
J: TRBJ2-3; V: TRBV7-3; size: few; D: TRBD2; CDR3: CASSLRASGHPDTQYF; DNA: TGTGCCAGCAGCTTAAGGGCTAGCGGGCACCCAGATACGCAGTATTTT
J: TRBJ2-4; V: TRBV3-1; size: -; D: TRBD1; CDR3: CASTKQGQGTQAKNIQYF; DNA: TGTGCCAGCACCAAGCAAGGACAGGGGACCCAAGCCAAAAACATTCAGTACTTC
J: TRBJ2-7; V: TRBV12-3/TRBV12-4; size: few; D: TRBD1; CDR3: CASSVSYGTGIYEQYF; DNA: TGTGCCAGCAGCGTTTCTTACGGGACAGGGATCTACGAGCAGTACTTC
J: TRBJ2-4; V: TRBV6-5; size: few; D: -; CDR3: CASSYLAGGDIQYF; DNA: TGTGCCAGCAGTTACCTGGCAGGGGGGGACATTCAGTACTTC
J: TRBJ1-6; V: TRBV7-9; size: -; D: -; CDR3: CASSFEDSPLHF; DNA: TGTGCCAGCAGCTTCGAGGATTCACCCCTCCACTTT
J: TRBJ2-1; V: TRBV19; size: few; D: TRBD2; CDR3: CASSWRASGTDEQFF; DNA: TGTGCCAGTAGTTGGAGGGCTAGCGGGACCGATGAGCAGTTCTTC
J: TRBJ2-3; V: TRBV20-1; size: -; D: -; CDR3: CSARLVPTGRADTQYF; DNA: TGCAGTGCTAGACTTGTTCCGACAGGCAGGGCAGATACGCAGTATTTT
J: TRBJ1-4; V: TRBV5-1; size: few; D: -; CDR3: CASSSTGSSNEKLFF; DNA: TGCGCCAGCAGCTCTACAGGGTCTTCTAATGAAAAACTGTTTTTT
J: TRBJ2-7; V: TRBV5-1; size: few; D: TRBD1; CDR3: CASSWSGTGGDEQYF; DNA: TGCGCCAGCAGCTGGTCCGGGACAGGGGGCGACGAGCAGTACTTC
J: TRBJ2-7; V: TRBV6-2/TRBV6-3; size: -; D: -; CDR3: CASRLGRDSEQYF; DNA: TGTGCCAGCAGGCTCGGCAGGGATAGCGAGCAGTACTTC
J: TRBJ2-3; V: TRBV6-1; size: -; D: -; CDR3: CASTQGGSTDTQYF; DNA: TGTGCCAGCACCCAAGGGGGGAGCACAGATACGCAGTATTTT
J: TRBJ1-5; V: TRBV24-1; size: few; D: -; CDR3: CATSGSGGSNQPQHF; DNA: TGTGCCACCAGTGGTTCGGGGGGTAGCAATCAGCCCCAGCATTTT
J: TRBJ1-2; V: TRBV29-1; size: few; D: -; CDR3: CSADTGGDYGYTF; DNA: TGCAGCGCTGATACGGGAGGCGACTATGGCTACACCTTC
J: TRBJ2-7; V: TRBV12-3/TRBV12-4; size: -; D: -; CDR3: CASSSPRGRSYEQYF; DNA: TGTGCCAGCAGTTCCCCGCGTGGTCGCTCCTACGAGCAGTACTTC
J: TRBJ1-4; V: TRBV9; size: once; D: TRBD1; CDR3: CASSFRTGDGEKLFF; DNA: TGTGCCAGCAGCTTTCGGACAGGGGATGGCGAAAAACTGTTTTTT
J: TRBJ1-1; V: TRBV12-3/TRBV12-4; size: -; D: -; CDR3: CASSFLPNTEAFF; DNA: TGTGCCAGCAGTTTCTTACCTAACACTGAAGCTTTCTTT
J: TRBJ2-1; V: TRBV20-1; size: -; D: TRBD2; CDR3: CSARTGTTKNYNEQFF; DNA: TGCAGTGCTAGAACCGGGACTACGAAAAACTACAATGAGCAGTTCTTC
J: TRBJ1-2; V: TRBV7-9; size: few; D: TRBD1; CDR3: CASSLSGTVPGYTF; DNA: TGTGCCAGCAGCTTATCCGGGACAGTTCCTGGCTACACCTTC
J: TRBJ2-3; V: TRBV7-2; size: -; D: TRBD2; CDR3: CASSFSGVRTDTQYF; DNA: TGTGCCAGCAGCTTCAGCGGGGTTCGCACAGATACGCAGTATTTT
J: TRBJ1-2; V: TRBV20-1; size: -; D: -; CDR3: CSATGHYGYTF; DNA: TGCAGTGCTACGGGACACTATGGCTACACCTTC
J: TRBJ2-3; V: TRBV7-2; size: -; D: TRBD1; CDR3: CASTRRGLDTQYF; DNA: TGTGCCAGCACCCGCAGGGGGCTGGATACGCAGTATTTT
J: TRBJ2-3; V: TRBV4-2; size: -; D: TRBD2; CDR3: CASSQTGTIDSTDTQYF; DNA: TGTGCCAGCAGCCAAACCGGGACTATAGATAGCACAGATACGCAGTATTTT
J: TRBJ2-4; V: TRBV12-3/TRBV12-4; size: few; D: TRBD2; CDR3: CASSFYGGGAIGNIQYF; DNA: TGTGCCAGCAGTTTTTATGGCGGGGGGGCCATTGGGAACATTCAGTACTTC
J: TRBJ2-7; V: TRBV20-1; size: many; D: -; CDR3: CSARDWAGVSYEQYF; DNA: TGCAGTGCTAGAGATTGGGCGGGTGTCTCCTACGAGCAGTACTTC
J: TRBJ1-1; V: TRBV27; size: many; D: TRBD1; CDR3: CASSLLGQGVAEAFF; DNA: TGTGCCAGCAGTTTACTCGGACAGGGGGTAGCTGAAGCTTTCTTT
J: TRBJ1-2; V: TRBV12-3/TRBV12-4; size: -; D: -; CDR3: CASRSGSLGYGYTF; DNA: TGTGCCAGCAGATCCGGGTCCCTCGGCTATGGCTACACCTTC
J: TRBJ2-7; V: TRBV28; size: -; D: TRBD1; CDR3: CASSLSVGRTGAYEQYF; DNA: TGTGCCAGCAGTTTATCGGTCGGAAGGACAGGGGCCTACGAGCAGTACTTC
J: TRBJ2-6; V: TRBV10-3; size: -; D: -; CDR3: CAISDRGRPTDGANVLTF; DNA: TGTGCCATCAGTGATAGGGGGAGGCCCACAGACGGGGCCAACGTCCTGACTTTC
J: TRBJ2-2; V: TRBV12-3/TRBV12-4; size: many; D: -; CDR3: CASSTQSRAGTGELFF; DNA: TGTGCCAGCAGTACACAATCCAGGGCAGGCACCGGGGAGCTGTTTTTT
J: TRBJ2-1; V: TRBV27; size: few; D: -; CDR3: CASSQDSNSYNEQFF; DNA: TGTGCCAGCAGTCAGGACTCGAACTCCTACAATGAGCAGTTCTTC
J: TRBJ2-1; V: TRBV20-1; size: -; D: TRBD2; CDR3: CSAPKPPLAGGLNEQFF; DNA: TGCAGTGCCCCCAAGCCCCCCCTAGCGGGAGGATTGAATGAGCAGTTCTTC
J: TRBJ2-3; V: TRBV5-1; size: few; D: -; CDR3: CASSLAVSQSADTQYF; DNA: TGCGCCAGCAGCTTGGCAGTTAGTCAGTCTGCAGATACGCAGTATTTT
J: TRBJ1-4; V: TRBV5-5; size: -; D: -; CDR3: CASSLNAGRNEKLFF; DNA: TGTGCCAGCAGCCTAAACGCAGGACGTAATGAAAAACTGTTTTTT
J: TRBJ1-6; V: TRBV20-1; size: few; D: -; CDR3: CSARATGRSPLHF; DNA: TGCAGTGCTAGAGCAACAGGCCGATCACCCCTCCACTTT
J: TRBJ1-4; V: TRBV12-3/TRBV12-4; size: -; D: TRBD1; CDR3: CASSQGGQRNEKLFF; DNA: TGTGCCAGCAGTCAAGGGGGACAGAGGAATGAAAAACTGTTTTTT
J: TRBJ2-7; V: TRBV7-2; size: many; D: -; CDR3: CASSLYLESEQYF; DNA: TGTGCCAGCAGCTTATATCTAGAGTCCGAGCAGTACTTC
J: TRBJ2-3; V: TRBV28; size: few; D: -; CDR3: CASSRLGRSTDTQYF; DNA: TGTGCCAGCAGCCGACTGGGCAGAAGCACAGATACGCAGTATTTT
J: TRBJ1-5; V: TRBV28; size: few; D: -; CDR3: CASMPYRVNQPQHF; DNA: TGTGCCAGCATGCCTTACAGGGTCAATCAGCCCCAGCATTTT
J: TRBJ2-5; V: TRBV29-1; size: few; D: -; CDR3: CSVIQDQETQYF; DNA: TGCAGCGTGATCCAAGACCAAGAGACCCAGTACTTC
J: TRBJ2-7; V: TRBV15; size: -; D: -; CDR3: CATSMGPGEQYF; DNA: TGTGCCACCAGCATGGGCCCCGGCGAGCAGTACTTC
J: TRBJ2-2; V: TRBV6-5; size: few; D: -; CDR3: CASSSGTQGTGELFF; DNA: TGTGCCAGCAGTTCCGGGACCCAGGGCACCGGGGAGCTGTTTTTT